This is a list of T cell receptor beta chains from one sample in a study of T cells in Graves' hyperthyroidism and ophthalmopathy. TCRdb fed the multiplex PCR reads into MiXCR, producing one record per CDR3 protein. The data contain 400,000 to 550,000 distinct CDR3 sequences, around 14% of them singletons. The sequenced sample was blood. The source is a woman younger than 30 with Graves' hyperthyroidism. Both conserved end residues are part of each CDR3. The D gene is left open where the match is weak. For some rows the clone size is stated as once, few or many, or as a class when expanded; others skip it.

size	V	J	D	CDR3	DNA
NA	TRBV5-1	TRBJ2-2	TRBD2	CASSTGTSGRGTGELFF	TGCGCCAGCAGCACAGGGACTAGCGGGAGGGGCACCGGGGAGCTGTTTTTT
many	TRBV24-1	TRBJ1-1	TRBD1	CATRPGQDYTEAFF	TGTGCCACCAGACCGGGACAGGACTACACTGAAGCTTTCTTT
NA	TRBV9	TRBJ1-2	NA	CASSSGTTQAGYTF	TGTGCCAGCAGCAGCGGGACAACGCAGGCTGGCTACACCTTC
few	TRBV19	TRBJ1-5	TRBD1	CASSVDRGRWGHQPQHF	TGTGCCAGTAGTGTGGACAGGGGCCGATGGGGGCATCAGCCCCAGCATTTT
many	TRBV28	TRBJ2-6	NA	CASRLGSGANVLTF	TGTGCCAGCAGACTTGGGTCTGGGGCCAACGTCCTGACTTTC
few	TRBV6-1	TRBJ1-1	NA	CASSDLGLDTEAFF	TGTGCCAGCAGTGACTTGGGACTCGACACTGAAGCTTTCTTT
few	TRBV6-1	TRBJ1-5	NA	CASRRSDEVYSNQPQHF	TGTGCCAGCAGACGGTCCGATGAAGTCTATAGCAATCAGCCCCAGCATTTT
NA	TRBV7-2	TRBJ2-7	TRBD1	CASSLGDRTYEQYF	TGTGCCAGCAGCTTAGGGGACAGAACCTACGAGCAGTACTTC
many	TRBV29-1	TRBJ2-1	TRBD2	CSVDGDYTLYNEQFF	TGCAGCGTTGATGGGGACTACACCCTCTACAATGAGCAGTTCTTC
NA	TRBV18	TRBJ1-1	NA	CASSLRDPYEAFF	TGTGCCAGCTCACTCCGGGACCCATATGAAGCTTTCTTT
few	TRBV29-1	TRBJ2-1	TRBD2	CSVARLAYSEQFF	TGCAGCGTTGCAAGACTAGCCTACAGTGAGCAGTTCTTC
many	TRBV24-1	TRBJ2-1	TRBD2	CATSDMGLAAYNEQFF	TGTGCCACCAGTGATATGGGACTAGCGGCCTACAATGAGCAGTTCTTC
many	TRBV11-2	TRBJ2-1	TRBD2	CASSLLLAGSPGYNEQFF	TGTGCCAGCAGCTTACTCCTAGCGGGATCGCCCGGTTACAATGAGCAGTTCTTC
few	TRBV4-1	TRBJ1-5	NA	CASSQVRGGNQPQHF	TGCGCCAGCAGCCAAGTGAGGGGGGGGAATCAGCCCCAGCATTTT
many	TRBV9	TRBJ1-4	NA	CASSVGGRISEKLFF	TGTGCCAGCAGCGTAGGCGGCAGGATTAGTGAAAAACTGTTTTTT
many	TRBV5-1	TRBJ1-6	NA	CASSPPGSQGGSPLHF	TGCGCCAGCTCCCCGCCGGGCTCCCAAGGGGGTTCACCCCTCCACTTT
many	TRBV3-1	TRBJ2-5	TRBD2	CASSVTNYGTSLETQYF	TGTGCCAGCAGCGTCACGAACTACGGGACTAGTTTAGAGACCCAGTACTTC
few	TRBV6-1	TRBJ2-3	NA	CASSPLFLAGTTDTQYF	TGTGCCAGCAGCCCCCTGTTCTTGGCGGGAACCACAGATACGCAGTATTTT
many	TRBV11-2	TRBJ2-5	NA	CASSLGGFWETQYF	TGTGCCAGCAGCTTAGGAGGGTTCTGGGAGACCCAGTACTTC
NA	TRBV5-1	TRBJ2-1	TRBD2	CASSLAGTSGRPHNEQFF	TGCGCCAGCAGCTTGGCGGGGACTAGCGGGAGGCCTCACAATGAGCAGTTCTTC
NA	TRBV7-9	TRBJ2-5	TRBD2	CASSPGTSAETQYF	TGTGCCAGCAGCCCCGGGACTAGCGCAGAGACCCAGTACTTC
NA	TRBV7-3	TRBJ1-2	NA	CASSLYQRSYGYTF	TGTGCCAGCAGCTTATATCAGAGGTCCTATGGCTACACCTTC
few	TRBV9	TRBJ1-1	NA	CASSVVTGLEAFF	TGTGCCAGCAGCGTAGTAACAGGGTTGGAAGCTTTCTTT
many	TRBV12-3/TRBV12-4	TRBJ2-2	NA	CASETKVGELFF	TGTGCCAGCGAAACCAAAGTCGGGGAGCTGTTTTTT
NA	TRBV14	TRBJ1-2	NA	CASSQEKGKTYGYTF	TGTGCCAGCAGCCAAGAAAAAGGGAAGACCTATGGCTACACCTTC
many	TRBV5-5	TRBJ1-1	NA	CASSEESTEAFF	TGTGCCAGCAGTGAAGAGAGCACTGAAGCTTTCTTT
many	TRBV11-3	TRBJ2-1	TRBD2	CASSLQMREWYNEQFF	TGTGCCAGCAGCTTGCAGATGCGGGAGTGGTACAATGAGCAGTTCTTC
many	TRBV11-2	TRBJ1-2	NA	CASTRGGSVNYGYTF	TGTGCCAGCACCCGAGGAGGGTCAGTTAACTATGGCTACACCTTC
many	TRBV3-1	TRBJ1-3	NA	CASSQWRADFSGNTIYF	TGTGCCAGCAGCCAATGGAGGGCGGATTTCTCTGGAAACACCATATATTTT
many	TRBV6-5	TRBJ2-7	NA	CASSYTDSAYEQYF	TGTGCCAGCAGTTACACCGACTCGGCCTACGAGCAGTACTTC
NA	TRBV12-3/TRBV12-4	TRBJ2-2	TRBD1	CASSFGQGASTGELFF	TGTGCCAGCAGTTTTGGACAGGGGGCGAGCACCGGGGAGCTGTTTTTT
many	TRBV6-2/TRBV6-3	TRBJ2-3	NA	CASSLEGPLTQYF	TGTGCCAGCAGTTTAGAGGGACCTCTTACGCAGTATTTT
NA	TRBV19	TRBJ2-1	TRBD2	CASTSSGKGDEQFF	TGTGCCAGCACATCCAGCGGGAAAGGCGATGAGCAGTTCTTC
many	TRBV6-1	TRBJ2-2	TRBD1	CASQTTGHTGELFF	TGTGCCAGCCAGACGACAGGGCACACCGGGGAGCTGTTTTTT
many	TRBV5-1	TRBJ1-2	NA	CASSPWDTTLGYTF	TGCGCCAGCAGCCCTTGGGACACGACTCTGGGCTACACCTTC
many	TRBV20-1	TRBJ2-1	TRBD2	CSARLAGGLAGNEQFF	TGCAGTGCTAGACTAGCGGGAGGACTTGCGGGGAATGAGCAGTTCTTC